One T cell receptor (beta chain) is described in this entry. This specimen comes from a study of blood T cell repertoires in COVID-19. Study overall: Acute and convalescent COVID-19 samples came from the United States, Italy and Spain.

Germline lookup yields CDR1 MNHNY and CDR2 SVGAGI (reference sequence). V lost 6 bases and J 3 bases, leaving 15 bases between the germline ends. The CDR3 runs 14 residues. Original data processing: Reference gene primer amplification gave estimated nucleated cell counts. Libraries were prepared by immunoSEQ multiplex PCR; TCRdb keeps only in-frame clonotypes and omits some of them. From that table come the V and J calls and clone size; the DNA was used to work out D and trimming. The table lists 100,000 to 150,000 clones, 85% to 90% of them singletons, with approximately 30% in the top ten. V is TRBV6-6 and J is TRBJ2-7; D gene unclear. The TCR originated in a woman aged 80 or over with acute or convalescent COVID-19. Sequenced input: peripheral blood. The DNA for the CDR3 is TGTGCCAGCAGCACTGATGACACGGACTACGAGCAGTACGTC. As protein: CASSTDDTDYEQYV.